A selection of T cell receptor beta chains follows, all from one sample in a study of shared clonotypes between healthy human individuals. Profiled with immunoSEQ multiplex PCR; TCRdb holds only in-frame clones, not every one. This sample has some 450,000 clones, with over 60% found just once. Sequenced sample: PBMCs. These receptors were obtained from a woman in her forties in good health. Some clones in this sample may be carry-over from other donors' samples. CDR3s include the opening cysteine and the closing phenylalanine or tryptophan. A D gene is named only where the DNA matches it firmly. Clone sizes are given selectively: once, few, many, or a class where the clone is expanded.

TRBJ1-2	few	TRBV28	NA	CASSTDPARYGYTF	TGTGCCAGCAGCACGGATCCTGCTCGCTATGGCTACACCTTC
TRBJ1-5	NA	TRBV30	TRBD1	CAWSVQGGRNQPQHF	TGTGCCTGGAGTGTACAGGGGGGGAGGAATCAGCCCCAGCATTTT
TRBJ2-7	NA	TRBV30	NA	CAWSWQGGPYEQYF	TGTGCCTGGAGCTGGCAGGGGGGACCCTACGAGCAGTACTTC
TRBJ2-1	NA	TRBV13	NA	CASSLAQGRISYNEQFF	TGTGCCAGCAGCTTAGCGCAGGGGCGGATCTCCTACAATGAGCAGTTCTTC
TRBJ2-5	NA	TRBV5-4	NA	CASSLHSEETQYF	TGTGCCAGCAGCTTGCACAGCGAAGAGACCCAGTACTTC
TRBJ2-1	NA	TRBV7-3	TRBD1	CASSKDRGSPNEQFF	TGTGCCAGCAGTAAGGACAGGGGGTCCCCCAATGAGCAGTTCTTC
TRBJ2-2	NA	TRBV10-1	TRBD2	CASSQGPGTSGGLTGELFF	TGCGCCAGCAGTCAGGGGCCCGGGACTAGCGGAGGGTTGACCGGGGAGCTGTTTTTT
TRBJ2-1	NA	TRBV29-1	NA	CSAGGVHEQFF	TGCAGCGCAGGGGGGGTACATGAGCAGTTCTTC
TRBJ1-5	once	TRBV28	TRBD1	CASSFDRAVSQPQHF	TGTGCCAGCAGTTTCGACAGGGCCGTAAGTCAGCCCCAGCATTTT
TRBJ2-2	NA	TRBV2	NA	CASSPDSPTLTGELFF	TGTGCCAGCAGTCCAGACAGCCCAACTCTCACCGGGGAGCTGTTTTTT
TRBJ1-1	NA	TRBV30	NA	CAWSWLQNTEAFF	TGTGCCTGGAGTTGGCTCCAGAACACTGAAGCTTTCTTT
TRBJ2-5	once	TRBV7-2	TRBD1	CASSLGGGREETQYF	TGTGCCAGCAGCTTAGGAGGGGGCCGAGAAGAGACCCAGTACTTC
TRBJ2-7	NA	TRBV7-2	TRBD1	CASSLVGTVKNEQYF	TGTGCCAGCAGCTTAGTGGGGACAGTCAAGAACGAGCAGTACTTC
TRBJ2-7	NA	TRBV29-1	NA	CSVVARTEQYF	TGCAGCGTTGTAGCCAGAACCGAGCAGTACTTC
TRBJ2-3	NA	TRBV5-1	TRBD2	CASSLYREGLSTDTQYF	TGCGCCAGCAGCTTGTATCGGGAGGGCCTGAGCACAGATACGCAGTATTTT
TRBJ2-2	NA	TRBV10-3	NA	CAIKPGLLNTGELFF	TGTGCCATCAAGCCGGGGCTGCTGAACACCGGGGAGCTGTTTTTT
TRBJ2-1	NA	TRBV9	TRBD2	CASSVAAGESDNEQFF	TGTGCCAGCAGCGTAGCTGCGGGAGAGTCCGACAATGAGCAGTTCTTC
TRBJ2-1	NA	TRBV29-1	TRBD2	CSVASRLARNEQFF	TGCAGCGTTGCCTCTCGACTAGCGAGGAATGAGCAGTTCTTC
TRBJ2-2	NA	TRBV19	NA	CASSHGMPGELFF	TGTGCCAGTAGCCACGGGATGCCCGGGGAGCTGTTTTTT
TRBJ1-3	NA	TRBV15	NA	CATSRDGGSGNTIYF	TGTGCCACCAGCAGAGACGGAGGGTCTGGAAACACCATATATTTT
TRBJ2-3	few	TRBV28	NA	CASRTQRPTDTQYF	TGTGCCAGTCGGACACAGAGACCCACAGATACGCAGTATTTT
TRBJ2-7	NA	TRBV28	NA	CASSGYPYEQYF	TGTGCCAGCAGTGGGTACCCCTACGAGCAGTACTTC
TRBJ1-5	NA	TRBV28	NA	CASSLWGIGNQPQHF	TGTGCCAGCAGTTTATGGGGAATTGGCAATCAGCCCCAGCATTTT
TRBJ1-2	NA	TRBV7-8	TRBD1	CASSPRTGAFGYTF	TGTGCCAGCAGCCCCCGGACAGGGGCGTTTGGCTACACCTTC
TRBJ2-3	NA	TRBV30	NA	CARGTLSTDTQYF	TGTGCCCGCGGAACGTTAAGCACAGATACGCAGTATTTT
TRBJ2-1	NA	TRBV5-4	TRBD2	CASSLRNSREGFF	TGTGCCAGCAGCTTGAGGAACTCCCGGGAGGGGTTCTTC